A single sample gave rise to the 7 T cell receptor beta chains below, sequenced in a study of T cells in localized non-small cell lung cancer. Repertoires were generated with immunoSEQ multiplex PCR, while TCRdb's copy carries only in-frame clones and drops some. The data contain tens of thousands of clones, approximately 94% of them singletons. Sequencing used peripheral blood, obtained before any cancer treatment. The receptors shown here come from a woman aged 40 to 75 with stage I lung adenocarcinoma.

This clone was counted between two and nine times. The chain uses TRBV19 and TRBJ1-2; D is unresolved. CDR1 and CDR2 from the germline V gene are LNHDA and SQIVND (reference sequence). The V end lost 5 bases, the J end lost 8 bases, and 15 bases lay between the germline ends. CDR3 length equals 13 residues. CDR3 protein: CASSLGPGSGYTF. CDR3 bases: TGTGCCAGTAGTTTAGGCCCCGGGAGCGGCTACACCTTC.

The chain uses TRBV4-3 and TRBJ1-1; D not certain. The CDR3 is made up of 14 amino acids. CDR1 and CDR2 from the germline V gene are LGHNA and YSLEER. V was shortened by 0 bases and J by 1 base, with 6 bases between the two germline ends. CDR3 loop: CASSQDHQNTEAFF. The CDR3 DNA is TGCGCCAGCAGCCAAGATCATCAGAACACTGAAGCTTTCTTT.

The gene calls are TRBV11-2 and TRBJ1-6; D is undetermined. This CDR3 spans 14 amino acids. Trimming left V 1 base short and J 6 bases short, with 7 bases between. Germline CDR1 and CDR2: SGHAT and FQNNGV. The CDR3 protein is CASSLGGSNSPLHF. In DNA form, the CDR3 reads TGTGCCAGCAGCTTAGGTGGCTCTAATTCACCCCTCCACTTT.

This sequence joins TRBV6-5 and TRBJ1-1; weak D call: TRBD1 (6 bases). Trimming removed 4 bases from V and 0 bases from J, with 15 bases in between. This CDR3 spans 16 amino acids. Germline CDR1 and CDR2: MNHEY and SVGAGI. CDR3 in amino acids: CASSFSGTNMNTEAFF. The DNA for the CDR3 is TGTGCCAGCAGTTTCTCCGGGACAAATATGAACACTGAAGCTTTCTTT.

CDR3 nucleotide sequence: TGTGCCAGCAGTTGGGACACAGGGGGCCCCTCCGAGCAGTACTTC. This gives the protein CASSWDTGGPSEQYF. This chain connects TRBV6-6 to TRBJ2-7; 9 bases agree with TRBD1. Germline V gene data show CDR1 as MNHNY and CDR2 as SVGAGI (reference sequence). The J segment lost 6 bases and the V segment lost 4 bases, leaving 10 bases of the junction unmatched. CDR3 size: 15 residues.

The rearrangement uses TRBV11-1 and TRBJ2-1, with TRBD2 as a possible D gene (5 bases). CDR3 length equals 14 residues. Per the germline V gene, CDR1 is SGHAT and CDR2 is FQDESV (reference sequence). V gave up 1 base and J gave up 10 bases, with 14 bases separating them. DNA for the CDR3: TGTGCCAGCAGCTTAGGGTTGAGGGTGGGGGAGCAGTTCTTC. This translates into CASSLGLRVGEQFF.

The chain carries TRBV18 and TRBJ2-7; the D is unclear. Trimming shortened V by 1 base and J by 6 bases, and 16 bases separated the two germline ends. CDR1 KGHSH and CDR2 LQKENI come from the germline V gene. The CDR3 consists of 15 residues. CDR3 nucleotides: TGTGCCAGCTCACCACTCCCACGCCAAGAACGCGAGCAGTACTTC. This sequence encodes CASSPLPRQEREQYF.